This T cell receptor beta chain was profiled in a study of cytomegalovirus exposure and HLA in healthy donors (dated by TCRdb to about 2017). About the full investigation: According to an earlier analysis of several hundred of the donors, 150 million to 200 million T cells yielded 117 million unique TCR beta sequences and about 280 Gb of sequence data. Rather than drawing on any new phenotypic data, the later analysis identified candidate immune exposures from TCR beta sequences and the way those sequences occurred across donors. Among around 400 genotyped donors of the cohort, an average of around 240,000 unique TCR beta nucleotide sequences was sequenced per donor, of which about 18% were non-productive. The study profiled the T cell repertoires of some 610 subjects by immunosequencing and related them to cytomegalovirus serostatus. Every repertoire in the discovery cohort had been generated on one and the same sequencing platform. Roughly five DR-DQ haplotypes were handled as single units for association and clustering, since linkage in the cohort was strong. Alongside the repertoire data, information on donor age, sex, ethnicity and CMV serostatus was compiled. HLA typing covered class I and class II loci at four-digit resolution. A separate validation cohort of roughly 130 different subjects was used in addition to the 666-subject first cohort. The study aimed to test whether signatures of past pathogen exposure could be identified by cataloging public T cell receptors. In an earlier analysis of roughly 580 of the donors, high-throughput TCR beta sequencing was used to judge whether each TCR beta V gene segment behaved as functional or pseudogenic. To study patterns of TCR occurrence, a later analysis re-analyzed previously published TCR beta repertoires from more than 550 donors and added high-resolution HLA genotyping. Roughly 300 gigabases of sequencing data and around 80 million unique TCR sequences made up an early release that covered 500 to 700 HLA-typed donors. To predict cytomegalovirus infection status, the study brought together high-throughput TCR immunosequencing, statistical association of individual TCRs with disease status, and machine learning. In a later genetic analysis, genome-wide SNP genotypes for about 65% of the 666 donors were used, and that subset was treated as a discovery cohort. Of the 300 to 450 genotyped donors, 65% to 90% were placed in the genetic ancestry cluster associated with self-reported Caucasian donors. The number of donors typed differed by locus, with 629-630 for A, B, C, DRB1 and DQB1, around 520 for DQA1, 600 to 610 for DPA1, and around 450 for DPB1. Overall study outcomes, separate from this receptor: A later analysis reported that several top co-occurrence clusters appeared linked to parvovirus B19, influenza, CMV and Epstein-Barr virus. Immune exposure information for the cohort was limited to CMV serostatus. The 87-base-pair reads could not distinguish some IMGT-functional V segments, including TRBV6-2 and TRBV6-3, so those segments were excluded. According to a later genetic analysis, donors in an Asian-associated ancestry cluster had fewer N-insertions in productive TCRs than the approximately 650-donor mean. Correlated functional status among segregating V segments might be attributable to linkage disequilibrium, but an unknown experimental factor could not be ruled out. Because counts were too low, seventeen rarely observed V segments, including chromosome 9 orphons, were excluded from the earlier analysis of under 650 of the donors. While some public TCRs were present in many individuals, most TCR sequences turned up only very rarely across donors. In a later analysis, most CMV-associated TCR beta chains were found to appear HLA-restricted, with HLA associations seemingly driven largely by CMV exposure. In this cohort, only TCR beta chains were sequenced, and detectable features were limited by the absence of alpha or paired-chain data. A few of the identified cytomegalovirus-associated TCR beta chains were confirmed in vitro to be specific for cytomegalovirus antigens. A later analysis found that TCR association rates varied across HLA loci, with DRB1 alleles showing the most associated TCRs and HLA-C alleles the fewest. The study listed around 160 TCR beta chains as associated with cytomegalovirus. When HLA alleles, especially DR and DQ, strongly co-occurred, TCR associations were difficult to assign to individual alleles. At a false discovery rate of 0.05, a later analysis linked 16,000 or so TCR beta sequences to specific HLA alleles. Because some donors lacked HLA typing at each locus, the association tests relied only on the typed subset. Sequencing depth was assumed to be roughly uniform across donors in the presence/absence analyses, though that assumption may not hold. A later genetic analysis associated a missense DCLRE1C variant with V-gene and J-gene trimming of TCR beta chains, and an independent cohort replicated the association. A cluster of highly shared sequence variants was judged likely to be a technical artifact of the sequencing pipeline. A further reported finding was that TCR beta sequences accurately predicted the HLA-A and HLA-B alleles for most subjects in the first cohort. In both the original and validation cohorts, the classifier was reported to diagnose cytomegalovirus status with high specificity and sensitivity. In an earlier analysis of some 500 of the donors, most TCR beta V segments were observed in productive rearrangements about 87% or about 30% of the time, broadly matching IMGT annotations. Compared with equally common non-associated chains, HLA-associated TCR beta chains in a later analysis were more clonally expanded and had lower generation probabilities. It was suggested by the authors that the approach could potentially be generalized to other disease states and immunological phenotypes.

In total, about 650 healthy bone marrow donors made up the cohort. Cohort members were all nominally healthy when sampled, although unrecorded immune exposures were likely present. The donor was CMV seropositive and belonged to the group of 250 to 350 seropositive cohort members. A peripheral blood sample was collected from each donor, and TCR beta sequencing was performed on peripheral blood mononuclear cells. The Qiagen DNeasy Blood Extraction Kit was used to extract genomic DNA from the blood cell samples. The library was obtained by the immunoSEQ multiplex PCR assay. For the multiplex PCR, a mixture combining 60 forward primers for TCR Vbeta segments and 13 reverse primers for TCR Jbeta segments was used. A multiplex PCR assay on genomic DNA amplified the CDR3 region of rearranged TCR beta genes. On the Illumina HiSeq System, the amplified TCR beta libraries were sequenced as 87-base-pair reads. Per the original workflow: A later analysis tallied tens of millions of unique TCR beta chains across the approximately 670 repertoires, and roughly 11 million of those chains were shared by two or more donors. Raw reads were error-corrected and collapsed into unique sequences by a nearest-neighbor algorithm in which closely related sequences were merged to remove PCR and sequencing errors. Alignment of CDR3 sequences to IMGT reference sequences was used to assign V, D and J gene segments. For a sequence to be retained, a match of at least six nucleotides to both a V gene segment and a J gene segment was required. Rearrangements were classified as productive when the CDR3 lacked stop codons and remained in frame with V and J, and all other rearrangements were classified as non-productive. CDR3 was defined by IMGT convention, running from the second conserved V-encoded cysteine to the conserved J-encoded phenylalanine. In an earlier analysis of around 540 of the donors, sequences lacking an unambiguous match to a single V gene segment were excluded. An earlier analysis of a few hundred of the donors classified V segments as functional when productive rearrangements were above 56.7% and as segregating when the standard deviation between donors was above 5%. To diagnose cytomegalovirus status from the catalog of TCR beta chain sequences, a statistical classification framework was built. In a later analysis, TCR nucleotide sequences were compared against IMGT/GENE-DB human TR gene sequences so that V and J genes could be assigned. In a later analysis, CDR3 sequences and most-parsimonious VDJ recombination scenarios were assigned using the TCRdist pipeline. In a later analysis, every TCR beta chain was defined by the combination of its CDR3 amino acid sequence and its V-gene family, and reads without a unique V-gene family were dropped. In a later analysis, 450 to 600 highly shared, low-generation-probability nucleotide sequences were removed to address suspected cross-contamination and a sequencing artifact. In a later analysis, a clonal expansion index was calculated for each public chain from normalized within-repertoire ranks of inferred template counts. In a later analysis, generation probabilities were computed with a VDJ recombination model fitted to out-of-frame rearrangements, and the resulting probabilities were checked against IGoR. In a later analysis, TCR-TCR, TCR-HLA and TCR-CMV co-occurrence was scored with hypergeometric tests, and a repertoire-size bias correction was applied to TCR pairs. A later analysis estimated false discovery rates by permuting HLA or CMV assignments 20 times. In a later analysis, co-occurring TCRs were grouped with DBSCAN, and TCRdist sequence similarity was added when clustering was performed within HLA-allele-positive subsets. Repertoires with fewer than 30,000 or more than 120,000 public chains, plus five repertoires with anomalous nucleotide sharing, were excluded from co-occurrence clustering. The table was pulled from immuneACCESS by TCRdb, which kept in-frame rearrangements only. Such tables lose some clones; where checked, under half of the loss comes from unresolved V genes, and the rest has no known cause. V and J calls and clone size follow that table, whereas D and trimming were derived from the DNA. The sample's clone listing holds around 100,000 clones. In total, the top ten clones hold approximately 6.8% of the sample.

Worth noting for this clone: There is no known antigen for this receptor.

Taken from cysteine to phenylalanine, the CDR3 has 14 residues. The kept DNA is CDR3 alone, 42 bases in frame from the first base. V loses 3 bases of germline sequence and J loses 2 bases, and the interval between the two ends is 10 bases. The germline V gene (reference sequence) yields LNHNV for CDR1 and YYDKDF for CDR2. Input material: PBMCs. The rearrangement combines TRBV15 with TRBJ1-2; TRBD1 is perhaps the D gene, given 6 matching bases. The receptor was isolated from a man aged 35-49 years in good health and CMV-seropositive. The DNA sequence is TGTGCCACCAGCAGGGCAACAGGGAACTATGGCTACACCTTC. The resulting protein is CATSRATGNYGYTF.